Below are 20 T cell receptor beta chains sequenced from a single sample in a study of T cell responses to AZD1222 COVID-19 vaccine. TCRdb's copy holds only in-frame clones and misses some; the assay was immunoSEQ multiplex PCR. This sample has 130,000 to 150,000 clones, with approximately 90% found just once. Material: peripheral blood, obtained on day 0 of AZD1222 vaccination. The receptors come from an adult in good health.

This clone has just a few counts. The chain has TRBV7-9 and TRBJ1-5, with D tentatively TRBD1 (5 bases). CDR1 SEHNR and CDR2 FQNEAQ come from the germline V gene (reference sequence). The CDR3 extends over 16 amino acids. The V end lost 5 bases, the J end lost 9 bases, and 23 bases lay between the germline ends. CDR3 sequence reads: CASSPDVGTISAPQHF. The CDR3, as DNA: TGTGCCAGCAGCCCGGACGTGGGGACCATCAGTGCGCCCCAGCATTTT. The full variable domain, rest sourced from reference TRBV7-9 and TRBJ1-5, is DTGVSQNPRHKITKRGQNVTFRCDPISEHNRLYWYRQTLGQGPEFLTYFQNEAQLEKSRLLSDRFSAERPKGSFSTLEIQRTEQGDSAMYLCASSPDVGTISAPQHFGDGTRLSIL.

V usage is TRBV4-3 and J usage is TRBJ2-1; 9 nucleotides match TRBD2. The CDR3 loop spans 17 amino acids. Germline loops: CDR1 LGHNA, CDR2 YSLEER. V lost 1 base, J lost 2 bases, and 6 bases stayed unmatched. The CDR3 DNA reads TGCGCCAGCAGCCAAGGAAGCGGGGGGCTGCCCTACAATGAGCAGTTCTTC. Amino acid sequence: CASSQGSGGLPYNEQFF.

To note about this clone: The same CDR3 also results from other DNA sequences found in this sample. The rearrangement uses TRBV18 and TRBJ1-5; TRBD1 agrees at 10 bases. CDR1 is KGHSH and CDR2 is LQKENI in the germline V gene. J was trimmed by 2 bases and V by 6 bases; bases with no gene match: 7. This CDR3 has 16 amino acids. Written as DNA, the CDR3 is TGTGCCAGCTCCTCGACAGGGGGCGTCGGCAATCAGCCCCAGCATTTT. Amino acids: CASSSTGGVGNQPQHF.

V and J are TRBV7-3 and TRBJ1-1, with no clear D. The germline V gene has CDR1 SGHTA and CDR2 FQGTGA. Trimming cost V 5 bases and J 1 base, with 8 bases left between them. The CDR3 is made up of 13 amino acids. The CDR3: CASSLSRNTEAFF. The DNA of the CDR3 is TGTGCCAGCAGCCTCTCAAGGAACACTGAAGCTTTCTTT.

The chain combines TRBV5-8 with TRBJ2-7; unclear D gene. Germline loops: CDR1 SGHTS, CDR2 YDEGEE. The V gene lost 4 bases and the J gene lost 1 base, with 12 bases spanning the gap. The CDR3 is made up of 14 amino acids. The CDR3 reads CASSLLWGSYEQYF. In DNA, the CDR3 is TGTGCCAGCAGCCTGCTCTGGGGTTCCTACGAGCAGTACTTC.

The chain recombines TRBV5-4 with TRBJ1-2, with 7 bases lining up with TRBD1. Trimming at V came to 4 bases and at J to 4 bases, leaving 13 bases not matched to a gene. CDR3 length: 16 amino acids. The germline CDR1 and CDR2 sequences are SGHNT and YYREEE (reference sequence). CDR3 bases: TGTGCCAGCAGCCTCAGAAACCCCGGGACAGTCTATGGCTACACCTTC. It is translated as CASSLRNPGTVYGYTF.

This sequence joins TRBV10-3 and TRBJ2-7; the match to TRBD1 covers 12 bases. V trimming: 6 bases; J trimming: 4 bases; junction bases outside the gene matches: 10. CDR1 and CDR2 (germline): ENHRY, SYGVKD. The CDR3 sequence is 16 residues long. The CDR3 DNA follows: TGTGCCATCAGGCTCCGGGACAGGGGGCGTCTGTACGAGCAGTACTTC. Protein product: CAIRLRDRGRLYEQYF.

This sequence joins TRBV5-8 and TRBJ1-6; 9 bases line up with TRBD1. The germline CDR1 and CDR2 sequences are SGHTS and YDEGEE. CDR3 size: 15 residues. Trimming cost V 4 bases and J 9 bases; bases outside gene matches: 8. As DNA, the CDR3 is TGTGCCAGCAGCCCGGGACAGGGATCCGGTTCACCCCTCCACTTT. Its translation is CASSPGQGSGSPLHF.

J is TRBJ2-7 and V is TRBV4-1; a weak D match, TRBD1 (6 bases). The CDR3 consists of 14 residues. V gave up 5 bases and J gave up 1 base, with 12 bases separating them. The germline V gene has CDR1 MGHRA and CDR2 YSYEKL. This CDR3 is CASSDGQWSYEQYF. The CDR3 region has the DNA TGCGCCAGCAGCGACGGACAGTGGTCCTACGAGCAGTACTTC.

Remarks on this clone: The germline gene is not matched at one end of the junction; a read error may be the cause. This sequence joins TRBV7-7 and TRBJ1-4, with D possibly TRBD1 on 6 matching bases. Germline CDR1 reads SSHAT; CDR2 reads FNYEAQ (reference sequence). The CDR3 has 14 residues. CDR3: CASSPGQLNEKLFF. Here the CDR3 DNA reads TGTGCTAGCAGCCCCGGACAGCTTAATGAAAAACTGTTTTTT.

The V and J genes are TRBV7-9 and TRBJ2-5; a possible D gene is TRBD1 (5 bases). The better agreement between TRBJ2-7 and the DNA end casts doubt on the J call. Germline CDR1 is SEHNR and CDR2 is FQNEAQ (reference sequence). The CDR3 spans 15 residues. CDR3 DNA sequence: TGTGCCAGCAGCCCCGGTGGGGCCTCTTGGAACGAGCAGTACTTC. Translation: CASSPGGASWNEQYF.

The gene calls are TRBV15 and TRBJ1-4; the match to TRBD1 covers 7 bases. The V segment lost 0 bases and the J segment 7 bases; nucleotides outside the gene matches: 5. Germline V gene lookup returns CDR1 LNHNV and CDR2 YYDKDF (reference sequence). The CDR3 has 15 amino acids. The CDR3 DNA reads as TGTGCCACCAGCAGAGAGGCAGGGACAGCTGAAAAACTGTTTTTT. This codes for CATSREAGTAEKLFF.

The rearrangement uses TRBV7-8 and TRBJ1-1; D remains unclear. Looked up from germline, CDR1 is SGHVS and CDR2 is FQNEAQ. Trimming left V 5 bases short and J 3 bases short, with 10 bases between. This CDR3 comprises 13 residues. Here the CDR3 DNA reads TGTGCCAGCAGCCCCCTCCAGGACACTGAAGCTTTCTTT. Residues: CASSPLQDTEAFF. Using reference TRBV7-8 and TRBJ1-1 for the parts outside the CDR3, the full variable domain is GAGVSQSPRYKVAKRGQDVALRCDPISGHVSLFWYQQALGQGPEFLTYFQNEAQLDKSGLPSDRFFAERPEGSVSTLKIQRTQQEDSAVYLCASSPLQDTEAFFGQGTRLTVV.

The chain is built from TRBV25-1 and TRBJ1-2; 7 positions agree with TRBD1. CDR3 length: 15 residues. In germline, CDR1 is MGHDK, CDR2 SYGVNS. The J segment lost 1 base and the V segment lost 6 bases, leaving 8 bases of the junction unmatched. CDR3 DNA sequence: TGTGCCAGCAGCGTTGGGACAGCGCTTAACTATGGCTACACCTTC. Protein product: CASSVGTALNYGYTF.

Worth noting for this clone: One end of the junction does not line up with germline, which may come from a read error. The chain links TRBV7-8 to TRBJ2-7; 11 bases align to TRBD2. Germline-derived CDR1 and CDR2 are SGHVS and FQNEAQ. This CDR3 contains 13 residues. Written as DNA, the CDR3 is TGTGCCAGCAGCCTAGCGGGGGGTAACGAGCAGTACTTC. This encodes CASSLAGGNEQYF. Full variable domain (outside the CDR3, taken from reference TRBV7-8 and TRBJ2-7): GAGVSQSPRYKVAKRGQDVALRCDPISGHVSLFWYQQALGQGPEFLTYFQNEAQLDKSGLPSDRFFAERPEGSVSTLKIQRTQQEDSAVYLCASSLAGGNEQYFGPGTRLTVT.

This clone came up once. This chain connects TRBV18 to TRBJ2-2; unclear D gene. The CDR3 is 15 amino acids. CDR1 is KGHSH, CDR2 LQKENI, per germline. The V and J ends lost 0 bases and 1 base respectively, with 6 bases between them. The CDR3 loop is CASSPPAGNTGELFF. CDR3 DNA sequence: TGTGCCAGCTCACCACCAGCAGGGAACACCGGGGAGCTGTTTTTT.

The J gene is TRBJ1-1, the V gene TRBV5-1; D is ambiguous. Germline lookup yields CDR1 SGHRS and CDR2 YFSETQ. V lost 2 bases and J 1 base, leaving 6 bases between the germline ends. The CDR3 covers 13 residues. The CDR3 DNA sequence: TGCGCCAGCAGCTTTAGCGAGAACACTGAAGCTTTCTTT. It translates to CASSFSENTEAFF.

CDR3 amino acids: CASSPRARDTQYF. CDR3 nucleotide sequence: TGTGCCAGCAGCCCAAGGGCGCGAGATACGCAGTATTTT. V and J are TRBV11-2 and TRBJ2-3; D unresolved. The CDR3 has 13 residues. The germline V and J ends were trimmed by 5 bases and 5 bases, with 11 bases remaining between them. Germline CDR1 is SGHAT and CDR2 is FQNNGV.

Only one count was recorded for this clone. V is TRBV18 and J is TRBJ2-5, with a tentative D call TRBD2 (5 bases). Trimming took off 5 bases at V and 2 bases at J, with 12 bases between the two ends. This CDR3 is 14 amino acids long. Germline-derived CDR1 and CDR2 are KGHSH and LQKENI. The DNA for the CDR3 is TGTGCCAGCTCATTGCGGGTGATTCAAGAGACCCAGTACTTC. Amino acid sequence: CASSLRVIQETQYF.

The V and J genes are TRBV25-1 and TRBJ1-3; D is unclear. The CDR3 totals 13 residues. Germline V gene lookup returns CDR1 MGHDK and CDR2 SYGVNS. The V end lost 9 bases, the J end lost 0 bases, and 9 bases lay between the germline ends. The DNA of the CDR3 is TGTGCCAGGAGACCAAACTCTGGAAACACCATATATTTT. Residues: CARRPNSGNTIYF.